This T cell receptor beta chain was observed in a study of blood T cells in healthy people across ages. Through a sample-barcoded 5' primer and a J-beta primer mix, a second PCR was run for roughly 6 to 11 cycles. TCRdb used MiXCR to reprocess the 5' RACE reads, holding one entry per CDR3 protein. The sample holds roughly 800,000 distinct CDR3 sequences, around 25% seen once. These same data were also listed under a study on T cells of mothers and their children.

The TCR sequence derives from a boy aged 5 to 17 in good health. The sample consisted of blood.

CDR3 in amino acids: CASSLGQRGSYNEQFF. The CDR3, as DNA: TGCGCCAGCAGCTTGGGCCAGCGGGGCTCCTACAATGAGCAGTTCTTC. The chain carries TRBV5-1 and TRBJ2-1, with 7 bases that match TRBD2. The CDR3 spans 16 residues. Germline V CDR1 and CDR2: SGHRS, YFSETQ. J lost 0 bases, V lost 0 bases, and 3 bases had no gene match.